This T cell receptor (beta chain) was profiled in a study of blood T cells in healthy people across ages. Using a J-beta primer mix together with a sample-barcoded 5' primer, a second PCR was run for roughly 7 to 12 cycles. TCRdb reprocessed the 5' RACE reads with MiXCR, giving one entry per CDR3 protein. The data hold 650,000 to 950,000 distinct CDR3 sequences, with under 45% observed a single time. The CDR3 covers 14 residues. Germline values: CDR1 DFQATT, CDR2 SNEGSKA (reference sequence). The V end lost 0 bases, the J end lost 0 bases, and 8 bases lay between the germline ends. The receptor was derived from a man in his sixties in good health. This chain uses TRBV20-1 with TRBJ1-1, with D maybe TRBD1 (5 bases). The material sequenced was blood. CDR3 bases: TGCAGTGCTAGAGAACCACAGGTGAACACTGAAGCTTTCTTT. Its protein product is CSAREPQVNTEAFF.